This TCR beta chain was sequenced in a study of beta chain features in type 1 diabetes (dated by TCRdb to the late 2010s). General notes on the study: No differences in mean age, gender distribution, total cell number or subset yield were found between patients and healthy donors. A total of roughly 98,000,000 sorted cells were examined across all samples, and a strong correlation was observed between cell number per subset and RNA yield. The study compared TCRB repertoires of sorted circulating CD4+ T cell subsets between recently diagnosed type 1 diabetes patients and matched healthy donors. Whereas all 30 or so donors provided naive and central memory subsets, regulatory and stem cell-like memory subsets were isolated from just 8 patients and about 8 healthy donors. Here is what the overall study found, with its caveats: Because cDNA was sequenced instead of genomic DNA, activated cells with high expression could be over-represented, although the groups did not differ in activation or CD3 levels. Shorter templates might be favored by PCR, yet because patient and control samples were amplified and corrected together, any such skew would affect both groups equally. HLA sub-analyses involved small numbers of individuals, so any influence of HLA type on TCRB rearrangement remained unresolved. In all four CD4+ subsets, TCRB CDR3 length was moderately but significantly shorter in type 1 diabetes patients. Patients with type 1 diabetes made fewer insertions and deleted more nucleotides at VDJ recombination sites, implying thymic rearrangement abnormalities. The naive, central memory and regulatory TCRB repertoires appeared to resemble one another more closely among patients than among healthy donors.

The entire isolated RNA was reverse transcribed using the High Capacity cDNA Reverse Transcription Kit, and thus expressed TCRB transcripts were sequenced. Deep immunoSEQ sequencing was applied to naive, central memory and regulatory T cell samples, giving an average of roughly 3.5 million total reads per sample. Sorted cells were lysed in RLT buffer, and RNA was extracted using DNase-treated RNeasy Micro or Mini kits according to cell number. To prevent cross-contamination, each cell subset was processed individually, whereas patient and healthy donor samples were processed jointly. Using the immunoSEQ multiplex PCR, TCRB sequences were amplified from cDNA into 87-bp fragments spanning the CDR3 region. The amplicons were sequenced using the Illumina HiSeq platform. On the authors' methods: Synthetic template baselines were used to correct PCR bias computationally, reads within Hamming distance 2 were collapsed, and singletons that could not be merged were discarded. Reads were aligned against IMGT so that V, D and J genes, CDR3 length and insertions or deletions at six rearrangement sites could be assigned. Clonotype counts were normalized to sorted cell number within each subset before computing true diversity and Gini coefficients with the tcR R package. The overlap coefficient, calculated on TCRB nucleotide sequences, was used to quantify repertoire sharing. TCRdb took over this immuneACCESS table, retaining in-frame rearrangements with V and J assigned. Such tables are incomplete; in checked studies, under half of the missing clones stem from an unresolved V gene, and the remainder is unexplained. That table supplies the V and J calls and clone size; D and trimming were determined from the DNA. The sample records about 44,000 clones, about 51% of which are singletons. More than 2% of the sample goes to the ten largest clones.

V loses 0 bases of germline sequence and J loses 6 bases, and the interval between the two ends is 14 bases. The CDR3, cysteine through phenylalanine, is 15 amino acids long. Of the read, only the CDR3 DNA is kept; its 45 bases are in frame from base 1. CDR1 is given as KGHSH and CDR2 as LQKENI, both from the germline V gene. To note about this clone: Its recognized antigen is unknown. Base qualities are not at hand, and no much larger clone is one base apart.

Each donor gave one peripheral blood draw, averaging roughly 0.11 L, which was collected into heparinised tubes. Naive, central memory, regulatory and stem cell-like memory CD4+ T cells were sorted on a BD FACSAria II using a panel including CD45RO, CCR7, CD25, CD127, CD95 and CD27. Every sorted population had a purity above 98%. PBMCs were isolated immediately by Lymphoprep density gradient centrifugation and stained directly without culture. So that batch effects would be minimized, each experiment stained and sorted samples in pairs, pairing one healthy donor with one patient. Material for sequencing was Tregs from blood. The cell subset or site label here, explained by the study, means: regulatory CD4+ T cells. The receptor comes from a woman aged 18-29 years in good health. The chain is encoded by TRBV18 joined to TRBJ1-1, and perhaps TRBD1 as D gene, on 5 matching bases. CDR3 loop: CASSPPWVEGAEAFF. The bases read TGTGCCAGCTCACCACCGTGGGTAGAAGGGGCTGAAGCTTTCTTT.